This T cell receptor (beta chain) was profiled in a study of T cell repertoires in cytomegalovirus infection. Study summary: Selected CMV epitopes included recently identified HLA-C-restricted ones as well as well-studied HLA-B-restricted ones. Based on public TCR beta signatures, there were indications of CMV infection and of a matching HLA type.

A single record per CDR3 protein comes from TCRdb applying MiXCR to the reads. The sample records around 430,000 distinct CDR3 sequences, approximately 42% being singletons. This clonotype came up a few times. Its antigen is not known. Broader study findings: The ex vivo response showed dominance by HLA-C-restricted CMV-specific TCR beta clonotypes. Frequencies of public TCR beta families were cumulated, and this identified carriers of CMV plus the relevant HLA.

The sequence was obtained from a human donor in good health (CMV status not recorded). Some clones in this sample may be carry-over from other donors' samples. This sample comprised cultured PBMCs, obtained from culture after CMV antigen stimulation.

CDR3 sequence reads: CASRGTSGGFTDTQYF. The CDR3 nucleotides are TGTGCCAGCAGGGGGACTAGCGGGGGATTCACAGATACGCAGTATTTT. The chain uses TRBV28 and TRBJ2-3, with TRBD2 identical over 14 bases. The CDR3 contains 16 residues. V dropped 6 bases and J dropped 2; count of bases not matched to a gene: 4. Germline values: CDR1 MDHEN, CDR2 SYDVKM.